This T cell receptor beta chain stems from a study of T cell responses to AZD1222 COVID-19 vaccine (dated by TCRdb to about 2021). For context, the study as a whole: Because spike-specific TCR depth and breadth did not differ between the two schedules, AZD1222 recipients who got a second dose at roughly 4 weeks were pooled with those who got a second dose at roughly 12 weeks. A total of approximately 240 trial participants underwent TCR sequencing, of whom around 210 had received two doses of AZD1222 and around 25 had received two doses of the MenACWY control vaccine. Enrollment into the trials was organized by age into subgroups of 18-55, 56-69 and 70-plus years, and those subgroups contained roughly 150, 30 and 60 TCR-sequenced participants, respectively. The investigation overall reported the following: Participants were mostly white British, with more females than males. The authors suggested clonal diversity may have been underestimated. After two AZD1222 doses, spike-specific TCR breadth and depth were significantly higher than at day 0 and than in MenACWY recipients. In the small 56-69-year group, the increase in depth fell short of significance, most likely because of low power. No day 14 peak-response samples were available, so repertoires were characterized only after the peak T cell response. Nearly half of unique spike-specific TCRs reportedly recognized epitopes outside regions mutated in the B.1.351 and B.1.1.7 variants. CD4 TCRs associated with the vaccine covered the entire spike protein, and the dominant responses were in regions 160-218 and 743-854. Conclusions about previously exposed vaccinees are limited, since just a handful of AZD1222 recipients were seropositive for SARS-CoV-2 at baseline.

The time point label, read with the paper, signifies: baseline before first vaccination. The vaccinee samples were drawn from two UK trials, COV001 and COV002, one of which was a single-blind randomized controlled phase 2/3 trial testing AZD1222 (ChAdOx1 nCoV-19) in healthy adults. For TCRbeta chain sequencing, PBMC samples were collected from trial participants at day 0 and at day 28 after the second dose. Comment on this clone: Its specific antigen is unknown. Qualities for individual bases were not recorded, and no much larger clone is one base off.

The CDR3 regions of human TCRbeta chains were analyzed by immunosequencing. The study's own analysis went as follows. Repertoire TCRs were checked for matches against a reference library of SARS-CoV-2-specific TCRs that had been generated using the MIRA antigen-specificity platform. Breadth was defined as the fraction of unique TCRs that were SARS-CoV-2-associated. Depth was defined as the fraction of total T cells that were SARS-CoV-2-associated. Using the MIRA data, each spike-specific TCR was mapped to the spike region that the TCR reacts to and placed in a CD4 or CD8 class. Log10-transformed breadth and depth values were compared by one-way ANOVA with Sidak's multiple comparisons tests. Imported from immuneACCESS, the table was reduced by TCRdb to in-frame sequences with V and J called. These copies leave out some clones; in studies compared against another copy, an unresolved V gene accounts for under half, and the cause of the remainder is not known. D and trimming come from the DNA, and the V and J calls and clone size come from that table. Here the sample has 130,000 or so clones; around 94% occur a single time. The biggest ten clones account for approximately 7% of the sample.

Sequenced here: peripheral blood, sampled on day 0 of AZD1222 vaccination. The clonotype originates from an adult in good health.

The nucleotides are TGTGCCACCAGCAGAGACGGCAACTATGGCTACACCTTC. Translated, this is CATSRDGNYGYTF. The rearrangement joined TRBV15 to TRBJ1-2; confidence is insufficient to name the D gene. Taken from the germline V gene (reference sequence), the CDR1 and CDR2 loops are LNHNV and YYDKDF. The germline ends are 4 bases apart after V is trimmed by 0 bases and J by 2 bases. The CDR3 starts with the cysteine, ends with the phenylalanine, and has 13 residues. Only CDR3 DNA is held: 39 bases, read in frame from base 1.